The 24 T cell receptor beta chains listed next were all sequenced from one sample in a study of siplizumab effects on memory and regulatory T cells. Sequencing was performed with immunoSEQ multiplex PCR; in TCRdb, only in-frame clones are kept and a portion is missing. The profile covers about 99,000 clones, with 85% to 95% appearing a single time and roughly 0.64% taken by the ten largest. The sequenced material came from Tregs sorted from blood. The receptors shown here come from a human donor in good health.

The V gene is TRBV30, the J gene TRBJ2-2, with 10 bases lining up with TRBD1. V was clipped by 2 bases and J by 7 bases; unmatched bases: 10. The germline V gene encodes CDR1 GTSNPN and CDR2 SVGIG (reference sequence). The CDR3 spans 16 residues. CDR3 bases: TGTGCCTGGAGTCGCGGCTGGGACAGGGGAATCGGGGAGCTGTTTTTT. It translates to CAWSRGWDRGIGELFF.

V and J are TRBV30 and TRBJ2-7, with unresolved D. This CDR3 spans 12 amino acids. In germline, CDR1 is GTSNPN, CDR2 SVGIG (reference sequence). Trimming cost V 0 bases and J 2 bases, with 5 bases left between them. The CDR3 protein is CAWSVVPYEQYF. The CDR3 DNA is TGTGCCTGGAGTGTAGTTCCCTACGAGCAGTACTTC.

The rearrangement joins TRBV7-9 to TRBJ2-2; no reliable D call. The CDR3 totals 17 residues. CDR1 and CDR2 (germline): SEHNR, FQNEAQ (reference sequence). The V end lost 1 base, the J end lost 0 bases, and 12 bases lay between the germline ends. The CDR3 region is CASSLGSHTANTGELFF. The CDR3 bases are TGTGCCAGCAGCTTAGGCAGCCACACAGCGAACACCGGGGAGCTGTTTTTT.

The chain has TRBV29-1 and TRBJ2-3; 12 nucleotides match TRBD2. Germline-derived CDR1 and CDR2 are SQVTM and ANQGSEA. CDR3 length equals 14 residues. Trimming at V came to 7 bases and at J to 3 bases, leaving 5 bases not matched to a gene. The CDR3 here is CSAGLAGGTDTQYF. DNA for the CDR3: TGCAGCGCCGGCCTAGCGGGGGGGACAGATACGCAGTATTTT.

The V gene is TRBV2, the J gene TRBJ2-7; 7 nucleotides align to TRBD1. V shed 4 bases, J shed 4 bases, and the junction held 16 bases outside the gene matches. CDR1 is SNHLY and CDR2 is FYNNEI in the germline V gene. This CDR3 has 17 amino acids. CDR3 residues: CASSGLAVAGGWYEQYF. The CDR3 DNA follows: TGTGCCAGCAGTGGGTTGGCGGTGGCAGGGGGTTGGTACGAGCAGTACTTC.

V usage is TRBV30 and J usage is TRBJ1-1; a possible D gene is TRBD1 (6 bases). This CDR3 has 13 amino acids. V was shortened by 3 bases and J by 3 bases, with 11 bases between the two germline ends. Germline CDR1 reads GTSNPN; CDR2 reads SVGIG (reference sequence). CDR3 DNA sequence: TGTGCCTGGAGCCGGGACACCCACACTGAAGCTTTCTTT. This codes for CAWSRDTHTEAFF.

This clone was detected only once. V and J are TRBV7-3 and TRBJ2-3, with 7 bases identical to TRBD2. The junction had 15 bases not matched to a gene; V was cut back by 1 base and J by 2 bases. Germline CDR1 and CDR2: SGHTA and FQGTGA. This CDR3 is 19 amino acids long. The CDR3 DNA sequence: TGTGCCAGCAGCTTAAGGTTAGCAGAGCGGGATCCATTCACAGATACGCAGTATTTT. Amino acids: CASSLRLAERDPFTDTQYF.

This chain joins TRBV5-1 and TRBJ2-3; 16 bases line up with TRBD2. With V trimmed by 4 bases and J by 10 bases, 9 bases remained unmatched. The CDR3 has 16 residues. Germline lookup yields CDR1 SGHRS and CDR2 YFSETQ. The CDR3 DNA is TGCGCCAGCAGCAACTCGGGACTAGCGGGAGGGCCCTCGCAGTATTTT. The encoded protein is CASSNSGLAGGPSQYF. Using reference TRBV5-1 and TRBJ2-3 for the parts outside the CDR3, the full variable domain is KAGVTQTPRYLIKTRGQQVTLSCSPISGHRSVSWYQQTPGQGLQFLFEYFSETQRNKGNFPGRFSGRQFSNSRSEMNVSTLELGDSALYLCASSNSGLAGGPSQYFGPGTRLTVL.

This chain connects TRBV9 to TRBJ1-5; D remains unclear. The ends were cut back, 4 bases at V and 4 bases at J, with 9 bases in the middle. Germline V lookup: CDR1 SGDLS, CDR2 YYNGEE. This CDR3 is built from 13 residues. The CDR3 bases are TGTGCCAGCAGCCTAACCCTTAATCAGCCCCAGCATTTT. Protein product: CASSLTLNQPQHF.

The V call is TRBV6-5, the J call TRBJ1-3; unclear D gene. CDR1 and CDR2 (germline): MNHEY, SVGAGI. Trimming shortened V by 2 bases and J by 2 bases, and 4 bases separated the two germline ends. The CDR3 has 13 amino acids. The DNA of the CDR3 is TGTGCCAGCAGTTACAGGACTGGAAACACCATATATTTT. Protein sequence: CASSYRTGNTIYF.

The chain has TRBV7-9 and TRBJ1-2, with 10 bases aligning to TRBD1. The CDR3 is 14 amino acids. Germline loops: CDR1 SEHNR, CDR2 FQNEAQ (reference sequence). J lost 6 bases, V lost 3 bases, and 4 bases had no gene match. As DNA, the CDR3 is TGTGCCAGCAGCTTCGGGACAGGGGCAGATGGCTACACCTTC. Amino acid sequence: CASSFGTGADGYTF. The variable domain in full, completed from reference TRBV7-9 and TRBJ1-2, reads DTGVSQNPRHKITKRGQNVTFRCDPISEHNRLYWYRQTLGQGPEFLTYFQNEAQLEKSRLLSDRFSAERPKGSFSTLEIQRTEQGDSAMYLCASSFGTGADGYTFGSGTRLTVV.

This clone was seen a single time. The chain carries TRBV29-1 and TRBJ2-1; 7 nucleotides line up with TRBD2. Germline V lookup: CDR1 SQVTM, CDR2 ANQGSEA. CDR3 length equals 12 residues. After removal of 6 bases from V and 16 bases from J, the junction contained 15 bases not matched to a gene. The CDR3 coding sequence is TGCAGCGTCGCAGGTGTGCCGGGACTACATTTCTTC. Translated, it gives CSVAGVPGLHFF.

This clone was picked up one time. The chain uses TRBV18 and TRBJ1-5; perhaps TRBD1 as D (6 bases). Germline V lookup: CDR1 KGHSH, CDR2 LQKENI. Trimming took 6 bases from V and 6 from J, leaving 15 bases between them. This CDR3 has 14 residues. The CDR3 reads CASSRNRVSQPQHF. CDR3 sequence (DNA): TGTGCCAGCTCTCGGAACAGGGTTAGTCAGCCCCAGCATTTT. Full variable domain (rest looked up from reference TRBV18 and TRBJ1-5): NAGVMQNPRHLVRRRGQEARLRCSPMKGHSHVYWYRQLPEEGLKFMVYLQKENIIDESGMPKERFSAEFPKEGPSILRIQQVVRGDSAAYFCASSRNRVSQPQHFGDGTRLSIL.

This sequence joins TRBV29-1 and TRBJ1-5, with 9 bases identical to TRBD1. The CDR3 totals 12 residues. Germline CDR1 and CDR2: SQVTM and ANQGSEA. Losses at the gene ends were 4 bases for V and 5 bases for J; bases not matched to a gene: 0. The CDR3 DNA reads TGCAGCGTTGGGGACAGGGATCAGCCCCAGCATTTT. It codes for CSVGDRDQPQHF.

This rearrangement joins TRBV11-3 to TRBJ2-7; D gene unclear. CDR3 length: 13 amino acids. Germline V gives CDR1 SGHNT, CDR2 YENEEA. The V and J ends lost 3 bases and 3 bases respectively, with 9 bases between them. Here the CDR3 reads CASSLEGNYEQYF. The CDR3 DNA is TGTGCCAGCAGCTTGGAAGGCAACTACGAGCAGTACTTC.

The J gene is TRBJ1-5, the V gene TRBV19, with D possibly matching TRBD1 (6 bases). With 4 bases removed from V and 1 base from J, the gap between germline ends came to 20 bases. The CDR3 runs 18 residues. Germline V lookup: CDR1 LNHDA, CDR2 SQIVND (reference sequence). CDR3 loop: CASSKSAMGGWSNQPQHF. CDR3 in DNA: TGTGCCAGTAGTAAGTCCGCAATGGGGGGCTGGAGCAATCAGCCCCAGCATTTT.

J is TRBJ2-7 and V is TRBV2; D is uncertain. The CDR3 consists of 15 residues. Germline V gives CDR1 SNHLY, CDR2 FYNNEI. With 5 bases removed from V and 0 bases from J, the gap between germline ends came to 14 bases. CDR3 amino acids: CASSSTRSVSYEQYF. The CDR3 DNA reads as TGTGCCAGCAGTTCCACGCGGTCGGTCTCCTACGAGCAGTACTTC. Drawing the rest from reference TRBV2 and TRBJ2-7, the complete variable domain is EPEVTQTPSHQVTQMGQEVILRCVPISNHLYFYWYRQILGQKVEFLVSFYNNEISEKSEIFDDQFSVERPDGSNFTLKIRSTKLEDSAMYFCASSSTRSVSYEQYFGPGTRLTVT.

The rearrangement joins TRBV11-1 to TRBJ2-5, with D perhaps TRBD1 or TRBD2 (6 bases each). Trimming removed 5 bases at V and 5 bases at J, with 24 bases between. Germline CDR1 is SGHAT and CDR2 is FQDESV (reference sequence). This CDR3 has 17 residues. The CDR3: CASSPSPGLKGGETQYF. CDR3 DNA sequence: TGTGCCAGCAGCCCCTCACCGGGTCTCAAAGGGGGGGAGACCCAGTACTTC.

The J gene is TRBJ2-2, the V gene TRBV7-9; D is undetermined. This CDR3 contains 12 residues. Trimming removed 8 bases at V and 7 bases at J, with 11 bases between. CDR1 SEHNR and CDR2 FQNEAQ come from the germline V gene (reference sequence). CDR3 nucleotides: TGTGCCAGCTCCCCCCCGCACGGGGAGCTGTTTTTT. Translating it yields CASSPPHGELFF.

The rearrangement links TRBV7-6 to TRBJ2-5; D is perhaps TRBD2 (5 bases). The V and J ends lost 1 base and 5 bases respectively, with 11 bases between them. This CDR3 contains 14 residues. The germline V gene encodes CDR1 SGHVS and CDR2 FNYEAQ. The CDR3 nucleotides are TGTGCCAGCAGCTTAGTTCTCCGAGGGGAGACCCAGTACTTC. This gives the protein CASSLVLRGETQYF.

The chain combines TRBV5-6 with TRBJ2-1; unclear D gene. The CDR3 sequence is 14 residues long. Germline CDR1 and CDR2: SGHDT and YYEEEE. Trimming removed 2 bases from V and 5 bases from J, with 11 bases in between. Here the CDR3 reads CASSFGQVHNEQFF. The CDR3 nucleotides read TGTGCCAGCAGCTTTGGTCAGGTTCACAATGAGCAGTTCTTC.

This clone was found once. This chain joins TRBV5-1 and TRBJ1-2, with D possibly TRBD1 on 5 matching bases. V was clipped by 4 bases and J by 0 bases, with 13 bases between them. Germline-derived CDR1 and CDR2 are SGHRS and YFSETQ. This CDR3 region has 15 residues. CDR3 sequence reads: CASSPGTFTNYGYTF. The CDR3 bases are TGCGCCAGCAGCCCGGGGACGTTTACTAACTATGGCTACACCTTC.

J is TRBJ2-2 and V is TRBV7-9, with 12 positions matching TRBD2. This CDR3 region has 18 residues. V was clipped by 3 bases and J by 5 bases; unmatched bases: 10. In germline, CDR1 is SEHNR, CDR2 FQNEAQ (reference sequence). In nucleotides, the CDR3 is TGTGCCAGCAGCTTTTCCGGGACTAGCGGGCGGCGAACCGGGGAGCTGTTTTTT. It specifies CASSFSGTSGRRTGELFF.

This chain connects TRBV5-1 to TRBJ1-1; no definite D call. The CDR3 length is 14 residues. Per the germline V gene, CDR1 is SGHRS and CDR2 is YFSETQ. Trimming took off 2 bases at V and 2 bases at J, with 10 bases between the two ends. CDR3: CASSLLGGNTEAFF. In DNA, the CDR3 is TGCGCCAGCAGCTTATTGGGCGGAAACACTGAAGCTTTCTTT.